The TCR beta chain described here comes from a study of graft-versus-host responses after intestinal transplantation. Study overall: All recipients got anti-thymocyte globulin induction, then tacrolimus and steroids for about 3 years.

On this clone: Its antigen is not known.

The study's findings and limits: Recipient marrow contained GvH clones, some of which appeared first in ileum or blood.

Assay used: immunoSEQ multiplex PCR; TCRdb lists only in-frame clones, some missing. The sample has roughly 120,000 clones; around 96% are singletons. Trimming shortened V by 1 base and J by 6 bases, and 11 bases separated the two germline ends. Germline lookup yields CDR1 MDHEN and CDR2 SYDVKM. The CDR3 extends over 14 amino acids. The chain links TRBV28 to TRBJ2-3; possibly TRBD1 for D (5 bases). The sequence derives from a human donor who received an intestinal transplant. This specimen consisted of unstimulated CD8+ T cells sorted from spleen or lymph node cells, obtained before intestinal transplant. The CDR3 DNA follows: TGTGCCAGCAGTTTATTAGTCAGGGTGGATACGCAGTATTTT. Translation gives CASSLLVRVDTQYF. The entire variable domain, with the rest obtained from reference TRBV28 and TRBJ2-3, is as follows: DVKVTQSSRYLVKRTGEKVFLECVQDMDHENMFWYRQDPGLGLRLIYFSYDVKMKEKGDIPEGYSVSREKKERFSLILESASTNQTSMYLCASSLLVRVDTQYFGPGTRLTVL.